This TCR beta chain comes out of a study of T cell changes during pregnancy in multiple sclerosis. Measured with immunoSEQ multiplex PCR; TCRdb has only the in-frame clones, and not every one. In the table there are some 80,000 clones, around 94% of which are singletons. The CDR3 sequence is 13 residues long. V was shortened by 4 bases and J by 10 bases, with 16 bases between the two germline ends. Germline assignment: CDR1 SGHTA and CDR2 FQGNSA. This sequence originates from a female donor with multiple sclerosis, enrolled in a pregnancy study. The V call is TRBV7-2, the J call TRBJ1-1; TRBD1 might be the D (5 bases). The input for sequencing was CD4+ T cells from peripheral blood mononuclear cells, taken after pregnancy. The CDR3 region is CASSSRQGVRAFF. CDR3 DNA sequence: TGTGCCAGCAGCTCCCGGCAGGGTGTGAGAGCTTTCTTT.